This T cell receptor beta chain emerged from a study of OX40 agonist ivuxolimab in advanced cancers. Some clones are missing from TCRdb's copy, which holds only in-frame ones; the method was immunoSEQ multiplex PCR. Of 20,000 to 25,000 clones listed, more than 70% are singletons. This CDR3 is built from 16 residues. Germline lookup yields CDR1 SGHNT and CDR2 YENEEA. J was trimmed by 3 bases and V by 0 bases; bases with no gene match: 4. This clone was seen a handful of times. J is TRBJ2-1 and V is TRBV11-3, with 8 bases identical to TRBD1. The sequence was obtained from an adult with an advanced solid tumor such as melanoma, head and neck, liver or kidney cancer. The source material was CD4+ or CD8+ T cells sorted from blood, sampled in a trial of the OX40 agonist ivuxolimab. This chain's CDR3 is CASSLDGTGGYNEQFF. The CDR3 nucleotides are TGTGCCAGCAGCTTAGATGGAACAGGGGGCTACAATGAGCAGTTCTTC.